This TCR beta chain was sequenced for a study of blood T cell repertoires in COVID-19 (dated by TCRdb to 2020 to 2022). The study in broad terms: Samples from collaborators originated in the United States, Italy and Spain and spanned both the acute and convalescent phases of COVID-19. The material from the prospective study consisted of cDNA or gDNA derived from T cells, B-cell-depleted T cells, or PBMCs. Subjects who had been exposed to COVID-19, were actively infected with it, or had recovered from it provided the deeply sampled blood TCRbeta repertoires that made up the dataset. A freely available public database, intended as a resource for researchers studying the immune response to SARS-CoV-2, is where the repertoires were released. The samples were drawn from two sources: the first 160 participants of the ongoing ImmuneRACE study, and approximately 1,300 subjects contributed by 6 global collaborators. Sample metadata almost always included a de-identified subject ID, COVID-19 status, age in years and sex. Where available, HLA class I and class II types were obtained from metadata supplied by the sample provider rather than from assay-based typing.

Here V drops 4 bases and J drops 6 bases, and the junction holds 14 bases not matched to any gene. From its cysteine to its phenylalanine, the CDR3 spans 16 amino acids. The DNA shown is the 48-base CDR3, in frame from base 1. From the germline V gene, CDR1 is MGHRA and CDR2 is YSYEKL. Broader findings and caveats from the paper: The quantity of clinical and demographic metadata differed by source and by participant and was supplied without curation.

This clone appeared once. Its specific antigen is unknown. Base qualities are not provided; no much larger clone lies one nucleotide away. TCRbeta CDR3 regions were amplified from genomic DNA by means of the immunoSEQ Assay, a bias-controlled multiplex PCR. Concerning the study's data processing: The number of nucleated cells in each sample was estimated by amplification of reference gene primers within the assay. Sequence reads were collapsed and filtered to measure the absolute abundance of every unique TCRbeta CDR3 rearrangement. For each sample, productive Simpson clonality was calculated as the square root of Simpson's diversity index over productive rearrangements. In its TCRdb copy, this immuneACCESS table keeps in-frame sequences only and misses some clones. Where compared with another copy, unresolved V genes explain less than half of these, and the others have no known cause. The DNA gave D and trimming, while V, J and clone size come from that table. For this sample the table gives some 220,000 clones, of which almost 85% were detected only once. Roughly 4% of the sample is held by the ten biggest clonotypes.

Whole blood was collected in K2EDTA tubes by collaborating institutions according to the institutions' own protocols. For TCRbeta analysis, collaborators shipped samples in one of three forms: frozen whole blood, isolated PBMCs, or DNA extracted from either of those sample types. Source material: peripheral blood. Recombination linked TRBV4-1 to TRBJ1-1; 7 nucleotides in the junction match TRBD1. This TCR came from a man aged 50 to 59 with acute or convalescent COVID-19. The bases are TGCGCCAGCAGCCTCCCCCTAGCAGGGGGGTTCGCTGAAGCTTTCTTT. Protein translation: CASSLPLAGGFAEAFF.